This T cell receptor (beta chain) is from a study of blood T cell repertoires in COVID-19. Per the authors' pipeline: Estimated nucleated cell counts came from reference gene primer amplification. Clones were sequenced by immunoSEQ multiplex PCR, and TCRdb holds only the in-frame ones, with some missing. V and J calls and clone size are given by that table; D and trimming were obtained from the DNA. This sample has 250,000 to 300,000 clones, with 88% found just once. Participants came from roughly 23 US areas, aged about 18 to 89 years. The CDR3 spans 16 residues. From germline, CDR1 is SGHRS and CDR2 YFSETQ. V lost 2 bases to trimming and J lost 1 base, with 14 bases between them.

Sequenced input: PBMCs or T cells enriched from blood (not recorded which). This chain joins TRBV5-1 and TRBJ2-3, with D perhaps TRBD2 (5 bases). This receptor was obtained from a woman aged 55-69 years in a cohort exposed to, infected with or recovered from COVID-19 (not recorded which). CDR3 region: CASSFSWEPRTDTQYF. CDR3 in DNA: TGCGCCAGCAGCTTTTCGTGGGAGCCGCGCACAGATACGCAGTATTTT.